This T cell receptor beta chain is drawn from a study of OX40 agonist ivuxolimab in advanced cancers. As for the study in general: Patients got intravenous ivuxolimab at 0.01 to 10 mg/kg every 2 weeks. Hepatocellular carcinoma, melanoma, renal cell or head and neck cancer occurred in dose-escalation patients.

The table came from immunoSEQ multiplex PCR; TCRdb's copy has only in-frame clones and leaves some out. This table has tens of thousands of clones, 92% appearing once. V shed 2 bases and J 0 bases; nucleotides not matched to a gene: 3. This CDR3 comprises 18 residues. CDR1 is SGDLS, CDR2 YYNGEE, per germline. A remark on this clone: Its target is unknown.

Findings of the study overall: Low normalized T-cell clonal expansion was also seen in some nonresponders. At doses 0.1 to 3.0 mg/kg, CD4+ and CD8+ clones expanded.

The receptor comes from an adult with an advanced solid tumor such as melanoma, head and neck, liver or kidney cancer. V usage is TRBV9 and J usage is TRBJ2-1; TRBD2 aligns across 15 bases. This sample comprised CD4+ or CD8+ T cells sorted from blood, obtained in a trial of the OX40 agonist ivuxolimab. The CDR3 DNA reads as TGTGCCAGCAGCGTCGGACTAGCGGGAGGGCCCTCCTACAATGAGCAGTTCTTC. Its protein is CASSVGLAGGPSYNEQFF.